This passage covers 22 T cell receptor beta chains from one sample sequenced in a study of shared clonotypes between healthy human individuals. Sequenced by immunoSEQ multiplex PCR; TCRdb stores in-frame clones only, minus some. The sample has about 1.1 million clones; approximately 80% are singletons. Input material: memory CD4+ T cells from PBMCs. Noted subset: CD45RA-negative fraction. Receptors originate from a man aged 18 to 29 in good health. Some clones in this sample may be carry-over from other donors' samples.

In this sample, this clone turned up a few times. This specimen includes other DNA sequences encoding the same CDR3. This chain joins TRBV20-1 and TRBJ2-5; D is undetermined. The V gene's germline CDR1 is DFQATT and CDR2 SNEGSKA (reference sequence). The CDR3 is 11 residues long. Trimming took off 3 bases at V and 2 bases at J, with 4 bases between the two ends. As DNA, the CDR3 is TGCAGTGCTAGCGGGCAAGAGACCCAGTACTTC. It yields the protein CSASGQETQYF.

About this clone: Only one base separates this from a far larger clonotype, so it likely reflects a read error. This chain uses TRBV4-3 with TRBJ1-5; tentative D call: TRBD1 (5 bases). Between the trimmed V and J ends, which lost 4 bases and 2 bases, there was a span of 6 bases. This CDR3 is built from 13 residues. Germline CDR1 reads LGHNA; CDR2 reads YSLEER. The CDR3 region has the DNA TGCGCCAGCAGCCGGGGGGGCAATCAGCCCCAGCATTTT. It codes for CASSRGGNQPQHF.

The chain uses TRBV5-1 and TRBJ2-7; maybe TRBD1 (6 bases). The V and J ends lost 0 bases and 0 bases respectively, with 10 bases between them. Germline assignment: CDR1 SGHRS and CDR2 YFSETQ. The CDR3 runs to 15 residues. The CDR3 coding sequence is TGCGCCAGCAGCTTGGCGACAGGATACTCCTACGAGCAGTACTTC. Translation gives CASSLATGYSYEQYF. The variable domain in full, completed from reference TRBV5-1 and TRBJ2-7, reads KAGVTQTPRYLIKTRGQQVTLSCSPISGHRSVSWYQQTPGQGLQFLFEYFSETQRNKGNFPGRFSGRQFSNSRSEMNVSTLELGDSALYLCASSLATGYSYEQYFGPGTRLTVT.

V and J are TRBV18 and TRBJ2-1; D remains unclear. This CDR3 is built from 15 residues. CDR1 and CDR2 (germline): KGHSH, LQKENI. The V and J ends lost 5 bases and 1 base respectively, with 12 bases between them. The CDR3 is CASSAPGWSYNEQFF. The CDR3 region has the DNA TGTGCCAGCTCAGCGCCAGGTTGGTCCTACAATGAGCAGTTCTTC.

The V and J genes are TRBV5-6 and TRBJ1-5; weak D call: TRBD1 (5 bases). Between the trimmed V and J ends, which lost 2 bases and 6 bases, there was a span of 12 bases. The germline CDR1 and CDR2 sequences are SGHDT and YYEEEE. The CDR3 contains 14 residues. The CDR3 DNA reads TGTGCCAGCAGCTTACGGGGGGTTGGTCAGCCCCAGCATTTT. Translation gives CASSLRGVGQPQHF. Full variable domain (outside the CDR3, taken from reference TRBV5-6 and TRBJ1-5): DAGVTQSPTHLIKTRGQQVTLRCSPKSGHDTVSWYQQALGQGPQFIFQYYEEEERQRGNFPDRFSGHQFPNYSSELNVNALLLGDSALYLCASSLRGVGQPQHFGDGTRLSIL.

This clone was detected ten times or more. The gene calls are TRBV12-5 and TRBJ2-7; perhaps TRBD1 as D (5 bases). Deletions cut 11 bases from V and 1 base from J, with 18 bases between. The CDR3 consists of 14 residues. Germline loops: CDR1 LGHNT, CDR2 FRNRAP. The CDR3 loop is CAGILTETSYEQYF. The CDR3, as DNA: TGTGCTGGGATTCTGACAGAGACGTCCTACGAGCAGTACTTC.

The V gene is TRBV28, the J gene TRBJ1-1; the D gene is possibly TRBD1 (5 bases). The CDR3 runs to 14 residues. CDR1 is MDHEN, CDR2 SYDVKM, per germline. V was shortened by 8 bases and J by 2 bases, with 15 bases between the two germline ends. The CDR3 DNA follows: TGTGCCAGCCATACGGAGGGGTTTAACACTGAAGCTTTCTTT. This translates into CASHTEGFNTEAFF.

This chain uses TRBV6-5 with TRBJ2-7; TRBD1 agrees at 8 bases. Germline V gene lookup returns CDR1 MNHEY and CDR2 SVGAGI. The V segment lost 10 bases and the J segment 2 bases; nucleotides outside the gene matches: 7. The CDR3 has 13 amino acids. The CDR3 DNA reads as TGTGCCACCCGGACAGGGCAAACCTACGAGCAGTACTTC. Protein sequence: CATRTGQTYEQYF.

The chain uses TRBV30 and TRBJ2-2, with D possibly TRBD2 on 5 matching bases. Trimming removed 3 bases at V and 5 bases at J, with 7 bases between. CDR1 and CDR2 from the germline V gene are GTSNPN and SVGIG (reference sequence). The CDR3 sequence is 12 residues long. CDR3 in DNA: TGTGCCTGGAGCCGGGGAACCGGGGAGCTGTTTTTT. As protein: CAWSRGTGELFF.

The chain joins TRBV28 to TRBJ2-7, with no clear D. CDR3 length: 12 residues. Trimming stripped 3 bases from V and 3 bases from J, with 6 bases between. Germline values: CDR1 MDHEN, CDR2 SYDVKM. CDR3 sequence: CASSFSYYEQYF. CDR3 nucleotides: TGTGCCAGCAGTTTTTCATACTACGAGCAGTACTTC.

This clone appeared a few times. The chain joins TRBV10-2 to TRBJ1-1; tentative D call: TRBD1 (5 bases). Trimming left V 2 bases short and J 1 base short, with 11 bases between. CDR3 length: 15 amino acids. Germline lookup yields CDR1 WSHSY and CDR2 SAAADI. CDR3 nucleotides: TGCGCCAGCAGTGAGAATTCAGGGCCGAACACTGAAGCTTTCTTT. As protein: CASSENSGPNTEAFF.

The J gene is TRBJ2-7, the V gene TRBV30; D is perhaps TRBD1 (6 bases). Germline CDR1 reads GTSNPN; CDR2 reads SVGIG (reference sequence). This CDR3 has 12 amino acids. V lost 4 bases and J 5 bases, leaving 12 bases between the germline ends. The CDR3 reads CAWNGQFNEQYF. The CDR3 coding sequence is TGTGCCTGGAACGGACAGTTCAACGAGCAGTACTTC.

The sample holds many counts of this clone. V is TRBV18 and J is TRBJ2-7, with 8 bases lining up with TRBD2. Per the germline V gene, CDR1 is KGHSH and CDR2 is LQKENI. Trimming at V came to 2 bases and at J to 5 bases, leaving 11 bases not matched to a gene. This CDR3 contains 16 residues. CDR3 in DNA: TGTGCCAGCTCACCATTCTCCGCTAGCGGGTCCGACGAGCAGTACTTC. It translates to CASSPFSASGSDEQYF.

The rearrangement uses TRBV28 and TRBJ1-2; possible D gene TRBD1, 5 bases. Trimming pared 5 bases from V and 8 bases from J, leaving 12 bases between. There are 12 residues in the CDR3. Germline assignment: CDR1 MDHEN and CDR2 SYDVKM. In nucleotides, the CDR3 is TGTGCCAGCAGTCTCATGGGGCAAGGCTACACCTTC. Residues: CASSLMGQGYTF.

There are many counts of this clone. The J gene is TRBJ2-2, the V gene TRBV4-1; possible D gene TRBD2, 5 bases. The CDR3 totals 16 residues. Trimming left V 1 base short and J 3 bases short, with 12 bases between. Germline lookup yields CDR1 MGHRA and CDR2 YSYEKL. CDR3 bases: TGCGCCAGCAGCCAAGGGACCCGGGGATACACCGGGGAGCTGTTTTTT. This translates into CASSQGTRGYTGELFF.

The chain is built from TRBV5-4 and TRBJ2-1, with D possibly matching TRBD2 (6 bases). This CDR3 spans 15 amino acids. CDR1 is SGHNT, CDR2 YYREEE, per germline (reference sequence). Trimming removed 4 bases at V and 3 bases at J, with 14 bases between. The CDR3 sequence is CASSLTSSDYNEQFF. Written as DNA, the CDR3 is TGTGCCAGCAGCCTTACTTCTAGCGACTACAATGAGCAGTTCTTC. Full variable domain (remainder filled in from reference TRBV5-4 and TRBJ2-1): ETGVTQSPTHLIKTRGQQVTLRCSSQSGHNTVSWYQQALGQGPQFIFQYYREEENGRGNFPPRFSGLQFPNYSSELNVNALELDDSALYLCASSLTSSDYNEQFFGPGTRLTVL.

CDR3: CASSPPNDDEQFF. Here the CDR3 DNA reads TGTGCCAGCTCACCACCAAACGACGATGAGCAGTTCTTC. The chain links TRBV18 to TRBJ2-1; no clear D gene. CDR3 length equals 13 residues. Trimming stripped 0 bases from V and 8 bases from J, with 8 bases between. Germline CDR1 and CDR2: KGHSH and LQKENI.

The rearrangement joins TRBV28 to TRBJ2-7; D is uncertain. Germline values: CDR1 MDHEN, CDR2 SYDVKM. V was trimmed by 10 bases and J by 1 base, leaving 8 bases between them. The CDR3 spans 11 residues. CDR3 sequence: CATHNSYEQYF. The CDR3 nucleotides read TGTGCCACCCATAATTCCTACGAGCAGTACTTC.

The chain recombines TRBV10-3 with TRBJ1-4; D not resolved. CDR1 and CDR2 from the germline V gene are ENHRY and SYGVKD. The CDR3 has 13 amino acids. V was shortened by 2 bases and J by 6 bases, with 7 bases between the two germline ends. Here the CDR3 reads CAISEGRHEKLFF. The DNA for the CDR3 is TGTGCCATCAGTGAGGGCAGACATGAAAAACTGTTTTTT.

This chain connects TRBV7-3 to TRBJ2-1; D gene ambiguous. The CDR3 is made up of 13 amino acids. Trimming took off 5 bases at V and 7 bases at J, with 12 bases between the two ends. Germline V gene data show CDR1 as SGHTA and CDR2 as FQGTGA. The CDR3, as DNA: TGTGCCAGCAGCATGGACGCCCTGAATGAGCAGTTCTTC. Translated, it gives CASSMDALNEQFF.

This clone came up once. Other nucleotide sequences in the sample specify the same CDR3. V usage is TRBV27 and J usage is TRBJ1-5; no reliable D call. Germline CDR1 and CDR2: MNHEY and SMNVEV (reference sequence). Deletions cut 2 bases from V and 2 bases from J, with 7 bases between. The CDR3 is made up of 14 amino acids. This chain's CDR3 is CASSLIGGNQPQHF. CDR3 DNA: TGTGCCAGCAGTTTAATCGGGGGCAATCAGCCCCAGCATTTT.

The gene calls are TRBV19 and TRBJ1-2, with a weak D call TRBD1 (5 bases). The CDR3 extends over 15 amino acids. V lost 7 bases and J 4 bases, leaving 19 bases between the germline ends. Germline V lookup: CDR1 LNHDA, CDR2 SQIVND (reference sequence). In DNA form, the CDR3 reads TGTGCCAGTAAGACGAGCAGGGACCCTATCTATGGCTACACCTTC. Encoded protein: CASKTSRDPIYGYTF. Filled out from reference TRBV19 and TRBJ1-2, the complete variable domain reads DGGITQSPKYLFRKEGQNVTLSCEQNLNHDAMYWYRQDPGQGLRLIYYSQIVNDFQKGDIAEGYSVSREKKESFPLTVTSAQKNPTAFYLCASKTSRDPIYGYTFGSGTRLTVV.